A single sample is the source of the 9 T cell receptor beta chains below, sequenced in a study of blood T cell repertoires in COVID-19. Assay: immunoSEQ multiplex PCR; the TCRdb copy retains only in-frame clones and omits some. The sample contains tens of thousands of clones, roughly 87% of which appear only once. Sequenced material: peripheral blood. The receptors originated from a man aged 50-59 years with acute or convalescent COVID-19.

This clone was recorded only once. The V gene is TRBV6-5, the J gene TRBJ2-5, with a weak D call TRBD2 (6 bases). Germline V gene data show CDR1 as MNHEY and CDR2 as SVGAGI. With 4 bases removed from V and 5 bases from J, the gap between germline ends came to 14 bases. The CDR3 extends over 14 amino acids. CDR3 residues: CASSSEGGRETQYF. DNA for the CDR3: TGTGCCAGCAGTTCCGAGGGAGGCAGGGAGACCCAGTACTTC.

The rearrangement links TRBV2 to TRBJ2-1, with 8 bases matching TRBD1. Germline trimming cut 6 bases from V and 6 bases from J; bases unmatched to any gene: 4. This CDR3 comprises 13 residues. CDR1 is SNHLY and CDR2 is FYNNEI in the germline V gene. The CDR3 loop is CASRQGVFNEQFF. CDR3 coding DNA: TGTGCCAGCAGACAGGGGGTCTTCAATGAGCAGTTCTTC.

The gene calls are TRBV6-5 and TRBJ2-7; a weak D match, TRBD1 (5 bases). CDR1 is MNHEY, CDR2 SVGAGI, per germline. This CDR3 has 15 amino acids. The V and J ends lost 3 bases and 0 bases respectively, with 12 bases between them. The CDR3 coding sequence is TGTGCCAGCAGTTATGGGGCAGCCCACTCCTACGAGCAGTACTTC. Protein product: CASSYGAAHSYEQYF.

The chain uses TRBV6-6 and TRBJ2-7; D not certain. The length of the CDR3 is 12 residues. V lost 5 bases to trimming and J lost 1 base, with 6 bases between them. CDR1 MNHNY and CDR2 SVGAGI come from the germline V gene (reference sequence). The CDR3 DNA is TGTGCCAGCAGTAGTAGTTCCTACGAGCAGTACGTC. It is translated as CASSSSSYEQYV.

The chain couples TRBV3-1 (or the pseudogene TRBV3-2) to TRBJ2-7; 11 bases fit TRBD2. This CDR3 is built from 15 residues. From germline, CDR1 is LGHDT and CDR2 YNNKEL (reference sequence). The J segment lost 5 bases and the V segment lost 1 base, leaving 4 bases of the junction unmatched. This CDR3 is CASSQVLAGDDEQYF. The CDR3 coding sequence is TGTGCCAGCAGCCAAGTACTAGCGGGAGATGACGAGCAGTACTTC.

This clone was found once. The chain employs TRBV11-1 and TRBJ1-2, with 7 bases matching TRBD1. The CDR3 length is 13 residues. Germline CDR1 SGHAT, CDR2 FQDESV (reference sequence). J lost 4 bases, V lost 1 base, and 0 bases had no gene match. Written as DNA, the CDR3 is TGTGCCAGCAGCTTAGACAGGGGCTATGGCTACACCTTC. It specifies CASSLDRGYGYTF. The variable domain in full, completed from reference TRBV11-1 and TRBJ1-2, reads EAEVAQSPRYKITEKSQAVAFWCDPISGHATLYWYRQILGQGPELLVQFQDESVVDDSQLPKDRFSAERLKGVDSTLKIQPAELGDSAMYLCASSLDRGYGYTFGSGTRLTVV.

The V gene is TRBV28, the J gene TRBJ2-1; tentative D call: TRBD2 (5 bases). V was clipped by 3 bases and J by 0 bases, with 9 bases between them. The germline gives CDR1 MDHEN, CDR2 SYDVKM. The CDR3 length is 15 residues. CDR3 in DNA: TGTGCCAGCAGTTTTTATGGAGGCTCCTACAATGAGCAGTTCTTC. This gives the protein CASSFYGGSYNEQFF.

The V gene is TRBV24-1, the J gene TRBJ2-3; a possible D gene is TRBD2 (6 bases). The CDR3 totals 15 residues. V lost 3 bases and J lost 5, with 14 bases in between. Germline assignment: CDR1 KGHDR and CDR2 SFDVKD. In DNA, the CDR3 is TGTGCCACCAGTGATCGAGCGCGGGGCAAAGATACGCAGTATTTT. Its translation is CATSDRARGKDTQYF.

The chain combines TRBV5-1 with TRBJ1-2; TRBD1 is a possible D gene (6 bases). V lost 2 bases, J lost 8 bases, and 16 bases lay in between. Germline values: CDR1 SGHRS, CDR2 YFSETQ. The CDR3 length is 14 residues. The chain's CDR3 is CASSLTSQGGGYTF. CDR3 sequence (DNA): TGCGCCAGCAGCTTAACGTCACAGGGTGGGGGCTACACCTTC.